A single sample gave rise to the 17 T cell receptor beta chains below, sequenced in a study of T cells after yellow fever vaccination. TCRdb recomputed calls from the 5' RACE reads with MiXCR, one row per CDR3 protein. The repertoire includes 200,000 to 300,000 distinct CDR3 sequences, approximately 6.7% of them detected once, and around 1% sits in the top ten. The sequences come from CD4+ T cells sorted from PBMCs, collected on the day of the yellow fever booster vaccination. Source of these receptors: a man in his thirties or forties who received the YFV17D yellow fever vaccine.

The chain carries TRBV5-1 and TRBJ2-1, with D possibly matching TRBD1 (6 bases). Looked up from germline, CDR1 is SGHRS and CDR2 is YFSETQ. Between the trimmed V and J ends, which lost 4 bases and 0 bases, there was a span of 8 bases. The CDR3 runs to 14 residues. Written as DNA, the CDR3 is TGCGCCAGCAGCAGGGACAACTCCTACAATGAGCAGTTCTTC. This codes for CASSRDNSYNEQFF. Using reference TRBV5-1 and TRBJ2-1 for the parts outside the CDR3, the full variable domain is KAGVTQTPRYLIKTRGQQVTLSCSPISGHRSVSWYQQTPGQGLQFLFEYFSETQRNKGNFPGRFSGRQFSNSRSEMNVSTLELGDSALYLCASSRDNSYNEQFFGPGTRLTVL.

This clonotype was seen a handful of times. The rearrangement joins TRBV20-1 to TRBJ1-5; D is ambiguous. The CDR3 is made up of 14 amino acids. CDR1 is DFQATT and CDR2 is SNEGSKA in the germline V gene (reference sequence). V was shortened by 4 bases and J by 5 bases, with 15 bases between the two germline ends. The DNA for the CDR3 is TGCAGTGCTACCGACTTATCTCGGGATCAGCCCCAGCATTTT. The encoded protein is CSATDLSRDQPQHF.

Here the CDR3 DNA reads TGTGCCAGCAGTCCCATCCGTCTTCTTAGCTATGGCTACACCTTC. Amino acid sequence: CASSPIRLLSYGYTF. The chain has TRBV6-2 or TRBV6-3 and TRBJ1-2; D unresolved. Germline V lookup: CDR1 MNHEY, CDR2 SVGEGT. The CDR3 is 15 residues long. V lost 5 bases to trimming and J lost 4 bases, with 17 bases between them.

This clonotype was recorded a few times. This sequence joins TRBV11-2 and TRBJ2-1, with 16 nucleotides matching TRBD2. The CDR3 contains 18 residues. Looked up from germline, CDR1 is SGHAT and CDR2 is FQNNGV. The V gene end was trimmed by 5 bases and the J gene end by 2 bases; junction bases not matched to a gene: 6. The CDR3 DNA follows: TGTGCCAGCAGCCCACCGGGACTAGCGGGAGGGGCCTACAATGAGCAGTTCTTC. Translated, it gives CASSPPGLAGGAYNEQFF.

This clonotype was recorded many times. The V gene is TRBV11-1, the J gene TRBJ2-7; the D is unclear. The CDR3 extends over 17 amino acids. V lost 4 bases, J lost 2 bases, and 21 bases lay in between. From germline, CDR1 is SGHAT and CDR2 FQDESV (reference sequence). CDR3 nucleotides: TGTGCCAGCAGCTATATAGCTTTCCCTGGGCAGACCTACGAGCAGTACTTC. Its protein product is CASSYIAFPGQTYEQYF.

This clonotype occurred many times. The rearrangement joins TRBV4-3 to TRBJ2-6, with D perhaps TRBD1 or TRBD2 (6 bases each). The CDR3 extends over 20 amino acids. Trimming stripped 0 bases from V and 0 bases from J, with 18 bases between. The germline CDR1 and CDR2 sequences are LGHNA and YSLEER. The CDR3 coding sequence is TGCGCCAGCAGCCAAGATCTTGCCCAGGGGAGGTACTCTGGGGCCAACGTCCTGACTTTC. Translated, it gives CASSQDLAQGRYSGANVLTF.

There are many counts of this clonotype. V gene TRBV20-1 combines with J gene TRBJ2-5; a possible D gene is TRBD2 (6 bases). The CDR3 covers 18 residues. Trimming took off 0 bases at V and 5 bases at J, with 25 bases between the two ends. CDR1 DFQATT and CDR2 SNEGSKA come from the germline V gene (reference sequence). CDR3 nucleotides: TGCAGTGCTAGAGATATAGTGGCGAGAAGCGGGTCCTGGGAGACCCAGTACTTC. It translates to CSARDIVARSGSWETQYF.

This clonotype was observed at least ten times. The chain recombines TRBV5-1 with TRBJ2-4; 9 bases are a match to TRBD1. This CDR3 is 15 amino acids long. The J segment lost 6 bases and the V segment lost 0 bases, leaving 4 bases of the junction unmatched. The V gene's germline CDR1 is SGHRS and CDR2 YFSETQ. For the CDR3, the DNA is TGCGCCAGCAGCTTGGAAACAGGGGGCCTAAACATTCAGTACTTC. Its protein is CASSLETGGLNIQYF.

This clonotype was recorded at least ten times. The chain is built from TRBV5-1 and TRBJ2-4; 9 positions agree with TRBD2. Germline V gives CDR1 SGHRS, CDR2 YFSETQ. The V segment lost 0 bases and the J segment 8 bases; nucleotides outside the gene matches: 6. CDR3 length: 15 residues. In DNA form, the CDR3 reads TGCGCCAGCAGCTTGGCCCCTAGCGGGACAGACATTCAGTACTTC. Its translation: CASSLAPSGTDIQYF. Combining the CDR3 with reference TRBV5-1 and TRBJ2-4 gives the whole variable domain KAGVTQTPRYLIKTRGQQVTLSCSPISGHRSVSWYQQTPGQGLQFLFEYFSETQRNKGNFPGRFSGRQFSNSRSEMNVSTLELGDSALYLCASSLAPSGTDIQYFGAGTRLSVL.

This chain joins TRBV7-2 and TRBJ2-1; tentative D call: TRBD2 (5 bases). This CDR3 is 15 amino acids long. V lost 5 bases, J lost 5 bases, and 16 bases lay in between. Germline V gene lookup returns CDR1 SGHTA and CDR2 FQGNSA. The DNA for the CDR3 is TGTGCCAGCAGCCCATCAACGGGGTGGAACAATGAGCAGTTCTTC. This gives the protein CASSPSTGWNNEQFF. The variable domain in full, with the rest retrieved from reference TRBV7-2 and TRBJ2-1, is GAGVSQSPSNKVTEKGKDVELRCDPISGHTALYWYRQSLGQGLEFLIYFQGNSAPDKSGLPSDRFSAERTGGSVSTLTIQRTQQEDSAVYLCASSPSTGWNNEQFFGPGTRLTVL.

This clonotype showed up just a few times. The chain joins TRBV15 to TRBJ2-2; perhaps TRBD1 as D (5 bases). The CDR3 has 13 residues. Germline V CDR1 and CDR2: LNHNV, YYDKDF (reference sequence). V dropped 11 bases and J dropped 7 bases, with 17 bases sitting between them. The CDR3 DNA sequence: TGTGCCTCCCGCAAAGGGGTGGACGGGGAGCTGTTTTTT. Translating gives CASRKGVDGELFF.

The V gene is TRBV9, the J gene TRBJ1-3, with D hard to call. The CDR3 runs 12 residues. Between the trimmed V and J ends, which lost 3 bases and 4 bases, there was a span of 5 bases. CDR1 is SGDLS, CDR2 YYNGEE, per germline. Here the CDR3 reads CASSEPGNTIYF. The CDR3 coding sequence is TGTGCCAGCAGCGAGCCGGGAAACACCATATATTTT.

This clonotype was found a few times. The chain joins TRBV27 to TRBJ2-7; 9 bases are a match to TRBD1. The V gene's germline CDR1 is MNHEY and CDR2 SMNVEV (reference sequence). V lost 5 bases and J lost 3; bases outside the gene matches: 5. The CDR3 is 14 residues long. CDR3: CASSPGTGYYEQYF. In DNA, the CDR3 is TGTGCCAGCAGTCCCGGGACAGGGTACTACGAGCAGTACTTC.

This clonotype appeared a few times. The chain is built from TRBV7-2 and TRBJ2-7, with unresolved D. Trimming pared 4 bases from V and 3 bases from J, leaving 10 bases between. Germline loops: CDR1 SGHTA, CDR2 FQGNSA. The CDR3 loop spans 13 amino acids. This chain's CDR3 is CASSSRVHYEQYF. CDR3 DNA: TGTGCCAGCAGCTCGCGTGTCCACTACGAGCAGTACTTC.

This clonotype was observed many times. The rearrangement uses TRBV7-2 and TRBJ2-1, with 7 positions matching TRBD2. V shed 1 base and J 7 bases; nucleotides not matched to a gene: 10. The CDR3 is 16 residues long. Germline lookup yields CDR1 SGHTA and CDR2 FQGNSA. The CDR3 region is CASSLVGAGVGNEQFF. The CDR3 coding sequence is TGTGCCAGCAGCTTAGTAGGGGCGGGAGTCGGGAATGAGCAGTTCTTC.

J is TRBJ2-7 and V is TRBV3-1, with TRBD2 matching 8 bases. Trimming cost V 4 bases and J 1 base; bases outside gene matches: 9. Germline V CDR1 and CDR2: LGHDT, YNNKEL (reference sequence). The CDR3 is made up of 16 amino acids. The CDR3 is CASSPRGAGVSYEQYF. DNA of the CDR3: TGTGCCAGCAGCCCGCGGGGAGCGGGGGTTTCCTACGAGCAGTACTTC.

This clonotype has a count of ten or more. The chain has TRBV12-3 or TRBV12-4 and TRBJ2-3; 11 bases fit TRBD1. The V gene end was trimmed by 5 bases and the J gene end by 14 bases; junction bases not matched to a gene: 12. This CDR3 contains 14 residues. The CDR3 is CASSPPDRGPDAYF. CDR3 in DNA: TGTGCCAGCAGTCCGCCGGACAGGGGGCCAGATGCGTATTTT.